The rows below give T cell receptor beta chains drawn from one sample of a study of OX40 agonist ivuxolimab in advanced cancers. Profiled with immunoSEQ multiplex PCR; TCRdb holds only in-frame clones, not every one. The sample yields roughly 100,000 clones, 90% seen once. The sequenced sample was CD4+ or CD8+ T cells sorted from blood, obtained in a trial of the OX40 agonist ivuxolimab. These TCRs come from an adult with an advanced solid tumor such as melanoma, head and neck, liver or kidney cancer. Each CDR3 is given with its conserved first and last residue. A D gene is named only where the DNA matches it firmly.

v_gene: TRBV5-4
d_gene: TRBD1
j_gene: TRBJ2-7
CDR3nt: TGTGCCAGCACCAATGAGAGCCAGGGGGATTACGAGCAGTACTTC
CDR3aa: CASTNESQGDYEQYF

v_gene: TRBV19
d_gene: TRBD1
j_gene: TRBJ2-2
CDR3nt: TGTGCCAGTAGTCTTGACAGGGGGAACACCGGGGAGCTGTTTTTT
CDR3aa: CASSLDRGNTGELFF

v_gene: TRBV14
d_gene: NA
j_gene: TRBJ1-2
CDR3nt: TGTGCCAGCAGCCAGGGAACCACAGGTGCTAACTATGGCTACACCTTC
CDR3aa: CASSQGTTGANYGYTF

v_gene: TRBV7-2
d_gene: NA
j_gene: TRBJ2-1
CDR3nt: TGTGCCAGCAGCTTTACCCCTTCCCGGTATGAGCAGTTCTTC
CDR3aa: CASSFTPSRYEQFF

v_gene: TRBV7-2
d_gene: TRBD1
j_gene: TRBJ2-5
CDR3nt: TGTGCCAGCAGCCAGGGACAGGCTTGGGAGACCCAGTACTTC
CDR3aa: CASSQGQAWETQYF

v_gene: TRBV6-1
d_gene: NA
j_gene: TRBJ1-1
CDR3nt: TGTGCCAGCAGTAGGGGGAACACTGAAGCTTTCTTT
CDR3aa: CASSRGNTEAFF

v_gene: TRBV27
d_gene: NA
j_gene: TRBJ2-3
CDR3nt: TGTGCCAGCAGTTACTTGGGCACAGATACGCAGTATTTT
CDR3aa: CASSYLGTDTQYF

v_gene: TRBV27
d_gene: NA
j_gene: TRBJ2-3
CDR3nt: TGTGCCAGCAGTTTAAACACAGATACGCAGTATTTT
CDR3aa: CASSLNTDTQYF

v_gene: TRBV4-3
d_gene: NA
j_gene: TRBJ1-4
CDR3nt: TGCGCCAGCAGCCAGGGGGCACATTCTAATGAAAAACTGTTTTTT
CDR3aa: CASSQGAHSNEKLFF

v_gene: TRBV7-8
d_gene: NA
j_gene: TRBJ2-7
CDR3nt: TGTGCCAGCAGCTTAGCTGGCGGTTACGAGCAGTACTTC
CDR3aa: CASSLAGGYEQYF

v_gene: TRBV18
d_gene: TRBD2
j_gene: TRBJ2-7
CDR3nt: TGTGCCAGCTCACCACCCATGGCTAGCGGGGGCTCCTACGAGCAGTACTTC
CDR3aa: CASSPPMASGGSYEQYF

v_gene: TRBV2
d_gene: NA
j_gene: TRBJ2-7
CDR3nt: TGTGCCAGCAGTGAAGTGCAGATGAGCTCCTACGAGCAGTACTTC
CDR3aa: CASSEVQMSSYEQYF